What follows are 4 T cell receptor beta chains derived from one specimen sequenced in a study of identical twins. MiXCR, applied by TCRdb to the 5' RACE reads, yields one record per CDR3 protein. The sample yields roughly 540,000 distinct CDR3 sequences, roughly a fifth seen once. These same data were also listed under a study on T cells expressing NK-cell markers.

Material: CD4+ T cells sorted from blood. These receptors all stem from a woman aged 18-29 years in good health.

This clonotype was observed a handful of times. This chain links TRBV15 with TRBJ2-3; 11 bases match TRBD1. The CDR3 is 16 amino acids. CDR1 and CDR2 (germline): LNHNV, YYDKDF (reference sequence). V was pared by 7 bases and J by 0 bases, with 6 bases of the junction left unmatched. The CDR3 here is CATIPGTGGSTDTQYF. Here the CDR3 DNA reads TGTGCCACCATCCCGGGGACAGGGGGAAGCACAGATACGCAGTATTTT.

There are a few counts of this clonotype. J is TRBJ2-3 and V is TRBV20-1, with D possibly matching TRBD1 (6 bases). V gave up 7 bases and J gave up 3 bases, with 17 bases separating them. Germline CDR1 is DFQATT and CDR2 is SNEGSKA (reference sequence). This CDR3 is 14 amino acids long. Here the CDR3 DNA reads TGCAGTGTGACACGGACAGTGGATACAGATACGCAGTATTTT. It yields the protein CSVTRTVDTDTQYF.

This clonotype was seen only a few times. The CDR3 sequence is CASSYQAGANTEAFF. CDR3 DNA sequence: TGTGCCAGCAGTTACCAGGCAGGCGCGAACACTGAAGCTTTCTTT. This rearrangement joins TRBV6-5 to TRBJ1-1; D not certain. This CDR3 region has 15 residues. Germline V CDR1 and CDR2: MNHEY, SVGAGI. Trimming shortened V by 2 bases and J by 1 base, and 11 bases separated the two germline ends.

This clonotype was recorded many times. This rearrangement joins TRBV10-2 to TRBJ2-5; no clear D. V lost 3 bases to trimming and J lost 2 bases, with 4 bases between them. Germline V CDR1 and CDR2: WSHSY, SAAADI. The CDR3 totals 12 residues. CDR3 residues: CASSESQETQYF. In DNA form, the CDR3 reads TGCGCCAGCAGTGAATCGCAAGAGACCCAGTACTTC.